These 11 T cell receptor beta chains originate from one sample sequenced in a study of post-analysis software for immune sequencing data. Study observations and caveats: With TRBV5-6, TRBV5-1 and TRBV20-1 included, about 5 TRBV segments were more frequent in patients than in controls.

Unique molecular identifiers were carried by the TCR beta cDNA libraries. TCRdb used MiXCR to reprocess the PCR reads, holding one entry per CDR3 protein. Of hundreds of thousands of distinct CDR3 sequences listed, 25% to 30% are singletons. No antigen has been assigned to these receptors. Material for sequencing was blood. These receptors were obtained from a girl aged 5 to 17 with multiple sclerosis.

The rearrangement joins TRBV7-2 to TRBJ1-2; the D is unclear. The CDR3 length is 11 residues. Trimming stripped 8 bases from V and 5 bases from J, with 9 bases between. Germline loops: CDR1 SGHTA, CDR2 FQGNSA. This CDR3 is CASGPGYGYTF. The CDR3 DNA reads as TGTGCCAGCGGGCCTGGATATGGCTACACCTTC. The full variable domain, completed using reference TRBV7-2 and TRBJ1-2, is GAGVSQSPSNKVTEKGKDVELRCDPISGHTALYWYRQSLGQGLEFLIYFQGNSAPDKSGLPSDRFSAERTGGSVSTLTIQRTQQEDSAVYLCASGPGYGYTFGSGTRLTVV.

The chain is built from TRBV2 and TRBJ1-2; 9 bases align to TRBD1. The CDR3 runs 15 residues. With 4 bases clipped from V and 0 bases from J, the junction kept 3 bases outside the gene matches. The germline gives CDR1 SNHLY, CDR2 FYNNEI. The CDR3 DNA is TGTGCCAGCAGTGCACGACAGGGGGCTAACTATGGCTACACCTTC. Translated, it gives CASSARQGANYGYTF.

This clonotype has a handful of counts. The chain joins TRBV20-1 to TRBJ2-5; possible D gene TRBD2, 5 bases. V shed 5 bases and J shed 5 bases, with 21 bases lying between them. This CDR3 comprises 15 residues. Germline V lookup: CDR1 DFQATT, CDR2 SNEGSKA (reference sequence). This CDR3 reads CSAGGWWAVAETQYF. The CDR3 DNA reads as TGCAGTGCTGGAGGTTGGTGGGCGGTTGCCGAGACCCAGTACTTC.

The rearrangement joins TRBV7-8 to TRBJ2-1; 10 bases map to TRBD2. This CDR3 region has 15 residues. Per germline, CDR1 SGHVS and CDR2 FQNEAQ. Trimming took 5 bases from V and 4 from J; bases not matched to a gene: 5. CDR3 sequence: CASSASGRAYNEQFF. CDR3 in DNA: TGTGCCAGCAGCGCTAGCGGGAGAGCTTACAATGAGCAGTTCTTC.

V and J are TRBV6-6 and TRBJ2-1; no clear D gene. Trimming left V 6 bases short and J 8 bases short, with 8 bases between. CDR3 length equals 11 residues. Per germline, CDR1 MNHNY and CDR2 SVGAGI (reference sequence). The CDR3 nucleotides are TGTGCCAGCAGGTACCTCGATGAGCAGTTCTTC. Protein sequence: CASRYLDEQFF.

This clonotype was counted a few times. This chain links TRBV6-5 with TRBJ2-5; D may be TRBD1 or TRBD2 (5 bases each). V lost 0 bases and J 5 bases, leaving 10 bases between the germline ends. The CDR3 extends over 14 amino acids. Germline V gives CDR1 MNHEY, CDR2 SVGAGI. This chain's CDR3 is CASSYSGPRETQYF. The CDR3 nucleotides are TGTGCCAGCAGTTACTCGGGACCTCGTGAGACCCAGTACTTC.

The chain combines TRBV29-1 with TRBJ2-1; 7 positions match TRBD2. Trimming removed 3 bases from V and 7 bases from J; junction bases left unmatched: 6. The CDR3 has 13 residues. CDR1 and CDR2 from the germline V gene are SQVTM and ANQGSEA. CDR3 sequence reads: CSVDGRGGNEQFF. The DNA of the CDR3 is TGCAGCGTTGATGGTCGCGGGGGAAATGAGCAGTTCTTC.

The rearrangement joins TRBV5-1 to TRBJ2-2; tentative D call: TRBD2 (5 bases). The germline gives CDR1 SGHRS, CDR2 YFSETQ. V dropped 0 bases and J dropped 3 bases, with 6 bases sitting between them. The length of the CDR3 is 14 residues. This CDR3 is CASSLGGHTGELFF. The DNA of the CDR3 is TGCGCCAGCAGCTTGGGAGGGCACACCGGGGAGCTGTTTTTT.

The rearrangement joins TRBV27 to TRBJ2-3; TRBD1 aligns across 7 bases. The junction had 5 bases not matched to a gene; V was cut back by 1 base and J by 1 base. The CDR3 is 16 amino acids. The germline gives CDR1 MNHEY, CDR2 SMNVEV (reference sequence). The CDR3 DNA follows: TGTGCCAGCAGTTTATTAGGGGGCGCGGGCACAGATACGCAGTATTTT. The encoded protein is CASSLLGGAGTDTQYF.

This clonotype was detected ten times or more. This rearrangement joins TRBV12-3 or TRBV12-4 to TRBJ2-7, with 11 bases aligning to TRBD2. The CDR3 has 14 amino acids. J lost 6 bases, V lost 8 bases, and 9 bases had no gene match. DNA for the CDR3: TGTGCCAGCGGACACCTAGCGGGAGGAGGCGAGCAGTACTTC. This codes for CASGHLAGGGEQYF.

This clonotype has only a few counts. The chain employs TRBV28 and TRBJ2-1; 7 bases map to TRBD2. CDR1 is MDHEN, CDR2 SYDVKM, per germline. V lost 5 bases, J lost 2 bases, and 18 bases stayed unmatched. The CDR3 runs to 19 residues. The CDR3 DNA reads as TGTGCCAGCAGTCCAATATATTCGCGGGTAGCGGGTCCCTACAATGAGCAGTTCTTC. Translated, it gives CASSPIYSRVAGPYNEQFF.